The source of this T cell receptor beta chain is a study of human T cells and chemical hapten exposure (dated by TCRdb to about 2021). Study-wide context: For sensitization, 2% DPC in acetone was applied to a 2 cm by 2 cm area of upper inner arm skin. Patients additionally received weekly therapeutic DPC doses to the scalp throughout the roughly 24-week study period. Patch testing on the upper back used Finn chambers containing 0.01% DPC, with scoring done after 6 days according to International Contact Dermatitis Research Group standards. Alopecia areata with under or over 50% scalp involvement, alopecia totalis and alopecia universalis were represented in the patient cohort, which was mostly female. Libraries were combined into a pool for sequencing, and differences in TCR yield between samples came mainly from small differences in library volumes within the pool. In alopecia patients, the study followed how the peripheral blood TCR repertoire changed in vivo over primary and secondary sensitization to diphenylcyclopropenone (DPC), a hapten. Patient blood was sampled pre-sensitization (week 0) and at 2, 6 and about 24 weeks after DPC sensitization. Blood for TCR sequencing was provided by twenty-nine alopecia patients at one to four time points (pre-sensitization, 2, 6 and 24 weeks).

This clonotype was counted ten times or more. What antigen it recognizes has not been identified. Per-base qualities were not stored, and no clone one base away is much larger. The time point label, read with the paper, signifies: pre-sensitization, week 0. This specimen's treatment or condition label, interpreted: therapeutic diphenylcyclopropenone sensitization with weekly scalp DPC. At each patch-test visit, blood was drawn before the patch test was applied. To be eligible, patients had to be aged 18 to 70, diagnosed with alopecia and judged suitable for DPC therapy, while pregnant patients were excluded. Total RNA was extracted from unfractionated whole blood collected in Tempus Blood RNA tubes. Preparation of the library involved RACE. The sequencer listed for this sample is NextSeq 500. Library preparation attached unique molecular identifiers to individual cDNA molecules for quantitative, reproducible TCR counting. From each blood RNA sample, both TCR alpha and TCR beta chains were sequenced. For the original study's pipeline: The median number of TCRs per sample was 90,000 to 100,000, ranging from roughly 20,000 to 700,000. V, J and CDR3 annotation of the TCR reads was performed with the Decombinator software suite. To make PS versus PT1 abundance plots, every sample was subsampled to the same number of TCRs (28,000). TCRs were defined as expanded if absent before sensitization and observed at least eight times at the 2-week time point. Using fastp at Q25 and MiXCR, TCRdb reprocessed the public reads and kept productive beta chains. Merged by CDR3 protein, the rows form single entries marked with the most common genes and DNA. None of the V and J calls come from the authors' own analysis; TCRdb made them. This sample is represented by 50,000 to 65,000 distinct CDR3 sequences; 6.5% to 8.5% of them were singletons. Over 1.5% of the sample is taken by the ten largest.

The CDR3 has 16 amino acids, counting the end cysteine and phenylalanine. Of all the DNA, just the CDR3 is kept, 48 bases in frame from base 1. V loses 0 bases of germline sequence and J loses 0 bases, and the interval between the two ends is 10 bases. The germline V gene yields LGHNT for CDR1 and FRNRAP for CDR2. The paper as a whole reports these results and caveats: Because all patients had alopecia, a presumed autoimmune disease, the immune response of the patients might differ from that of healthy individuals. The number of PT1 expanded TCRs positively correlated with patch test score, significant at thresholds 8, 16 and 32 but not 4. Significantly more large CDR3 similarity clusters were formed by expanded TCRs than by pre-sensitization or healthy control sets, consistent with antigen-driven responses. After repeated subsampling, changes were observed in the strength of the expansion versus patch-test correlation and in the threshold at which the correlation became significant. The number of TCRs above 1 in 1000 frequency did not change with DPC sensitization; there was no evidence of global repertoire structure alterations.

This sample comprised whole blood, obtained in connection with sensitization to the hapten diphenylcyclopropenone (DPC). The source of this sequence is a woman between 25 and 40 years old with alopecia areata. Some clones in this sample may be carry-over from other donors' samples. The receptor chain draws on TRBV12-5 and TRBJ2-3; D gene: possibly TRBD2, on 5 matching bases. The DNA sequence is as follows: TGTGCTAGTGGTTTGGTGGTAGCGAGCAGCACAGATACGCAGTATTTT. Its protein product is CASGLVVASSTDTQYF.